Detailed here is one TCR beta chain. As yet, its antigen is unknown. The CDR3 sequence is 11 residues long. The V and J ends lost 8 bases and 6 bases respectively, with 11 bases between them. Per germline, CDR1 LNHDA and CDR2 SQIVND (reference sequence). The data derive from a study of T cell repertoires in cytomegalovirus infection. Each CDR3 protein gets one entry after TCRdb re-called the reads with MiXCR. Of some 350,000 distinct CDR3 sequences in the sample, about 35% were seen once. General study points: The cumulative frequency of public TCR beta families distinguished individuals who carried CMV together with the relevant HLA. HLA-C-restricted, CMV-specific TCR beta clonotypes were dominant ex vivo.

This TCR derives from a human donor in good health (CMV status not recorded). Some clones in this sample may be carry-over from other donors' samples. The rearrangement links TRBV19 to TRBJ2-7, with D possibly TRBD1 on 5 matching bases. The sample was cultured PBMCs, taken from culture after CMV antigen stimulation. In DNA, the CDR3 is TGTGCCAGTGGCAATACAGGCGAGCAGTACTTC. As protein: CASGNTGEQYF.